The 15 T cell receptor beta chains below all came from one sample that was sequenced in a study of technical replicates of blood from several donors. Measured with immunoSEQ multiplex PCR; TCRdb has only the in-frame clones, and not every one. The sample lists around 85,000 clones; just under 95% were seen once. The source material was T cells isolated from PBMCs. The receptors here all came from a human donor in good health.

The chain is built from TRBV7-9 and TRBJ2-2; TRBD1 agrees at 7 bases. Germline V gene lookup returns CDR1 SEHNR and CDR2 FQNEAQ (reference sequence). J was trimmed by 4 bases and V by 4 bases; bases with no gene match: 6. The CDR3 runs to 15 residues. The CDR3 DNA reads TGTGCCAGCAGCTGGGCAGGGGGATTCACCGGGGAGCTGTTTTTT. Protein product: CASSWAGGFTGELFF.

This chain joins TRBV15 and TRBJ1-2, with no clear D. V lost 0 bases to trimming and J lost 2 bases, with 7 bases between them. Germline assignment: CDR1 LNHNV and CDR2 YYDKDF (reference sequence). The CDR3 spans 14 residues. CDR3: CATSRDGENYGYTF. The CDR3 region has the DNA TGTGCCACCAGCAGAGATGGGGAGAACTATGGCTACACCTTC. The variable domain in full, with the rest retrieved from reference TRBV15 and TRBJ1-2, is DAMVIQNPRYQVTQFGKPVTLSCSQTLNHNVMYWYQQKSSQAPKLLFHYYDKDFNNEADTPDNFQSRRPNTSFCFLDIRSPGLGDTAMYLCATSRDGENYGYTFGSGTRLTVV.

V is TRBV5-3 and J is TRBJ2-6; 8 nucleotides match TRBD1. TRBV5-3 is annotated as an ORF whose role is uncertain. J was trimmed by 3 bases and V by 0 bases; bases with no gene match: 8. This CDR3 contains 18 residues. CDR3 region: CARSLGVTGDGGANVLTF. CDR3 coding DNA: TGTGCCAGAAGCTTGGGGGTGACAGGGGACGGTGGGGCCAACGTCCTGACTTTC.

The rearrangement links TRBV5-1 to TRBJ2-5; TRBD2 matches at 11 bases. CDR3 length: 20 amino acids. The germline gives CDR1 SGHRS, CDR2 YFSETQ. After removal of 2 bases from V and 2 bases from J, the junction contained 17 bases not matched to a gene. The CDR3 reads CASSFHLAGGPTRRQETQYF. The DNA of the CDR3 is TGCGCCAGCAGCTTCCATCTAGCGGGGGGCCCTACACGCCGACAAGAGACCCAGTACTTC.

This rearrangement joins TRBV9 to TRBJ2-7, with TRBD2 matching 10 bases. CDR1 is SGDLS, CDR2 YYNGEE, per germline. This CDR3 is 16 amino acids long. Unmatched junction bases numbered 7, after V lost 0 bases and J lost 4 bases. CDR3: CASSVGRSGGAYEQYF. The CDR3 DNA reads TGTGCCAGCAGCGTAGGGCGGAGCGGGGGGGCTTACGAGCAGTACTTC.

The CDR3 DNA reads as TGTGCCAGCAAGTTGGCAGGGGAATCCGGGGAGCTGTTTTTT. Translating gives CASKLAGESGELFF. The rearrangement links TRBV28 to TRBJ2-2; TRBD1 might be the D (6 bases). Germline CDR1 and CDR2: MDHEN and SYDVKM. V dropped 7 bases and J dropped 6 bases, with 15 bases sitting between them. This CDR3 has 14 amino acids.

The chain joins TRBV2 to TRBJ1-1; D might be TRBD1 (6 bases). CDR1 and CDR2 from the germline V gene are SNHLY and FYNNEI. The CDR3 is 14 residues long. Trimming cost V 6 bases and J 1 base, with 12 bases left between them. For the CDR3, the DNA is TGTGCCAGCAGCCCGGGACACCAGAACACTGAAGCTTTCTTT. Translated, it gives CASSPGHQNTEAFF.

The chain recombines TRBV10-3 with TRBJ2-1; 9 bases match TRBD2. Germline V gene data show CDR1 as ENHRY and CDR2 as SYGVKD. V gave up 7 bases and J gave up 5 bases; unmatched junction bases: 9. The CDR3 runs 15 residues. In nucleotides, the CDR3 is TGTGCCATCACCGGGGGACTAGCCCAAAACAATGAGCAGTTCTTC. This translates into CAITGGLAQNNEQFF.

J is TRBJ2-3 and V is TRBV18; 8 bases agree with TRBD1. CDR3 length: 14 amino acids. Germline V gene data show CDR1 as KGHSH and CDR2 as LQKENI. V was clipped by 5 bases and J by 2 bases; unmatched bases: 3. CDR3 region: CASSRTGNTDTQYF. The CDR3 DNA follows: TGTGCCAGCTCAAGGACAGGGAACACAGATACGCAGTATTTT.

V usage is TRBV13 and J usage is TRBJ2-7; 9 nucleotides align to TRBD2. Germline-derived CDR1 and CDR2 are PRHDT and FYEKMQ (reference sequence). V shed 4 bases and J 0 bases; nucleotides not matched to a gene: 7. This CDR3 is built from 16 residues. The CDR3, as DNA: TGTGCCAGCAGCTCCTTTGGCGGGGGGGACTCCTACGAGCAGTACTTC. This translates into CASSSFGGGDSYEQYF.

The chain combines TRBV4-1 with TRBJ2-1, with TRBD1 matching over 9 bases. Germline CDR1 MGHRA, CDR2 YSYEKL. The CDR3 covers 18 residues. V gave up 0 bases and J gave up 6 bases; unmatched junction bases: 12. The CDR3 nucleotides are TGCGCCAGCAGCCAAGAGTTTACCGGGACAGGGTACATCAATGAGCAGTTCTTC. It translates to CASSQEFTGTGYINEQFF.

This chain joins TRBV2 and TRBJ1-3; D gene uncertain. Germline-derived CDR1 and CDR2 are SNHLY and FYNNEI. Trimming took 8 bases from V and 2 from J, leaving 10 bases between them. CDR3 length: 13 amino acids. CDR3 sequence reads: CASQTETGNTIYF. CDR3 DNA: TGTGCCAGCCAAACAGAGACTGGAAACACCATATATTTT.

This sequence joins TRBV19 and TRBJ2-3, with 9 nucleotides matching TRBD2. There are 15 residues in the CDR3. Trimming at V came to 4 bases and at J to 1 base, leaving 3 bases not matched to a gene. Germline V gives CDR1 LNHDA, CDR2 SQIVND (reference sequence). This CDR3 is CASSTQREGTDTQYF. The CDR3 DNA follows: TGTGCCAGTAGTACTCAGCGGGAGGGCACAGATACGCAGTATTTT.

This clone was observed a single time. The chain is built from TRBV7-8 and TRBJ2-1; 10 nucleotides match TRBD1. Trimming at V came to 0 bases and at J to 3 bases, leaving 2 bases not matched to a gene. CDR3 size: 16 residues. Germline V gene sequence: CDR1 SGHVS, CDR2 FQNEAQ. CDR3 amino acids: CASSLARDRGYNEQFF. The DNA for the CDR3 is TGTGCCAGCAGCTTAGCCCGGGACAGGGGCTACAATGAGCAGTTCTTC.

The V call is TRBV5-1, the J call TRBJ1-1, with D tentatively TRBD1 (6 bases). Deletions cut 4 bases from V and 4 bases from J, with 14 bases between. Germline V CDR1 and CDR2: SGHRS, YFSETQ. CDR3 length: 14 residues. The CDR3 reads CASSPGQPSTEAFF. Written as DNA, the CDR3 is TGCGCCAGCAGCCCCGGACAGCCATCCACTGAAGCTTTCTTT.